A selection of T cell receptor beta chains follows, all from one sample in a study of CD8 T cells in Susac syndrome. TCRdb used MiXCR to reprocess the immunoSEQ multiplex PCR reads, holding one entry per CDR3 protein. The sample shows about 150,000 distinct CDR3 sequences, 94% of them seen only once. The sample taken for sequencing was CD8+ T cells from PBMCs. The receptor source for this set is a human donor with multiple sclerosis. The CDR3 runs from the conserved cysteine through the conserved F or W. The order of the fields is D gene, V gene, J gene, clone size, CDR3 length, CDR3 protein, CDR3 DNA. D genes are given only for firm matches. Clone size, where shown, is once, few, many, or a class for clones that have expanded.

>NA|TRBV27|TRBJ2-5|NA|13
CASSLGLQETQYF
TGTGCCAGCAGTTTAGGGTTACAAGAGACCCAGTACTTC
>NA|TRBV7-3|TRBJ2-2|NA|13
CASSLTASRELFF
TGTGCCAGCAGCTTAACAGCGTCCCGGGAGCTGTTTTTT
>NA|TRBV9|TRBJ2-1|once|15
CASSVRGVSYNEQFF
TGTGCCAGCAGCGTAAGGGGGGTATCCTACAATGAGCAGTTCTTC
>TRBD1|TRBV3-1|TRBJ2-4|NA|18
CASSQVLGTEQAKNIQYF
TGTGCCAGCAGCCAAGTGCTGGGGACAGAGCAGGCCAAAAACATTCAGTACTTC
>TRBD2|TRBV19|TRBJ2-7|NA|15
CASSIRTSGRYEQYF
TGTGCCAGTAGTATTCGGACTAGCGGGAGGTACGAGCAGTACTTC
>NA|TRBV27|TRBJ2-7|NA|14
CASTAVGASYEQYF
TGTGCCAGCACCGCGGTGGGAGCTTCCTACGAGCAGTACTTC
>NA|TRBV6-6|TRBJ1-5|NA|15
CASSYSQASNQPQHF
TGTGCCAGCAGTTACTCGCAGGCCAGCAATCAGCCCCAGCATTTT
>NA|TRBV9|TRBJ1-5|few|15
CASSVGGGNNQPQHF
TGTGCCAGCAGCGTAGGTGGCGGGAACAATCAGCCCCAGCATTTT
>TRBD1|TRBV7-8|TRBJ2-7|NA|13
CASKGQGRHEQYF
TGTGCCAGCAAAGGACAGGGTAGGCACGAGCAGTACTTC
>TRBD1|TRBV7-9|TRBJ2-1|NA|13
CASETGSYNEQFF
TGTGCCAGCGAGACAGGGTCCTACAATGAGCAGTTCTTC
>TRBD1|TRBV5-6|TRBJ1-1|NA|19
CASSQSSQGTLSSYTEAFF
TGTGCCAGCAGCCAATCCTCACAGGGGACCCTCTCCTCATACACTGAAGCTTTCTTT
>TRBD2|TRBV7-9|TRBJ2-1|once|16
CASSPTSGQAYNEQFF
TGTGCCAGCAGCCCGACTAGCGGCCAAGCCTACAATGAGCAGTTCTTC
>NA|TRBV27|TRBJ2-7|NA|13
CASSSGSGYEQYF
TGTGCCAGCAGTTCTGGGAGCGGCTACGAGCAGTACTTC
>NA|TRBV28|TRBJ2-5|NA|13
CASSSDRKETQYF
TGTGCCAGCAGTTCCGACAGGAAAGAGACCCAGTACTTC
>NA|TRBV20-1|TRBJ2-5|NA|14
CSARDRRGKETQYF
TGCAGTGCTAGAGATCGCAGGGGAAAAGAGACCCAGTACTTC
>TRBD1|TRBV20-1|TRBJ1-5|NA|18
CSARSRDRGRVSNQPQHF
TGCAGTGCTAGGTCCCGGGACAGGGGGCGTGTTAGCAATCAGCCCCAGCATTTT
>TRBD1|TRBV7-9|TRBJ2-1|NA|16
CASSFADRGPYNEQFF
TGTGCCAGCAGCTTCGCCGACAGGGGGCCCTACAATGAGCAGTTCTTC
>TRBD1|TRBV20-1|TRBJ2-5|NA|14
CSAKDRGHQETQYF
TGCAGTGCTAAGGACAGGGGCCACCAAGAGACCCAGTACTTC
>TRBD1|TRBV20-1|TRBJ1-6|NA|14
CSARMDRDDSPLHF
TGCAGTGCCCGGATGGACAGGGATGATTCACCCCTCCACTTT
>NA|TRBV20-1|TRBJ1-1|NA|11
CSAPPEATSFF
TGCAGTGCTCCACCGGAGGCCACGAGCTTCTTT
>NA|TRBV29-1|TRBJ1-1|NA|12
CSVDGRSTEAFF
TGCAGCGTTGATGGGCGGAGCACTGAAGCTTTCTTT
>NA|TRBV7-9|TRBJ1-3|NA|11
CASSLVDTIYF
TGTGCCAGCAGCTTAGTGGACACCATATATTTT
>NA|TRBV20-1|TRBJ2-7|once|11
CSARGGSEQYF
TGCAGTGCTAGAGGGGGTTCAGAGCAGTACTTC
>NA|TRBV20-1|TRBJ2-7|NA|14
CSARSQGGHYEQYF
TGCAGTGCTAGATCCCAGGGTGGGCACTACGAGCAGTACTTC
>TRBD1|TRBV27|TRBJ1-2|NA|14
CASKPRTGNYGYTF
TGTGCCAGCAAACCTCGGACAGGAAATTATGGCTACACCTTC
>NA|TRBV5-6|TRBJ1-5|once|14
CASSLGPEGKPQHF
TGTGCCAGCAGCTTGGGGCCCGAAGGGAAGCCCCAGCATTTT
>NA|TRBV13|TRBJ1-2|NA|13
CASSAQGRDGYTF
TGTGCCAGCAGCGCACAGGGAAGAGATGGCTACACCTTC
>NA|TRBV30|TRBJ1-2|NA|16
CAWTKKPVQTNYGYTF
TGTGCCTGGACCAAAAAGCCGGTCCAAACTAACTATGGCTACACCTTC
>NA|TRBV5-6|TRBJ2-2|NA|14
CASGDYRNTGELFF
TGTGCCAGCGGAGATTACAGGAACACCGGGGAGCTGTTTTTT
>TRBD2|TRBV12-3/TRBV12-4|TRBJ2-1|NA|14
CASSRRGEDNEQFF
TGTGCCAGCAGCCGACGGGGGGAAGACAATGAGCAGTTCTTC
>TRBD2|TRBV7-2|TRBJ2-5|NA|17
CASSLAERGAFQETQYF
TGTGCCAGCAGCTTAGCTGAGCGGGGGGCCTTCCAAGAGACCCAGTACTTC
>NA|TRBV7-9|TRBJ2-1|NA|15
CASSLGGRGLNEQFF
TGTGCCAGCAGCTTAGGGGGCAGAGGGCTCAATGAGCAGTTCTTC
>TRBD1|TRBV7-9|TRBJ1-1|NA|15
CASRTSGTGRTEAFF
TGTGCCAGCAGAACCTCCGGGACAGGGCGGACTGAAGCTTTCTTT
>TRBD1|TRBV12-3/TRBV12-4|TRBJ1-1|NA|16
CASSLGSGQPESEAFF
TGTGCCAGCAGTTTGGGATCGGGACAGCCAGAATCAGAAGCTTTCTTT
>TRBD1|TRBV7-2|TRBJ2-1|NA|14
CASSQRQGHNEQFF
TGTGCCAGCAGCCAGCGACAGGGGCACAATGAGCAGTTCTTC
>NA|TRBV14|TRBJ2-5|NA|18
CASSQESQWTVPRETQYF
TGTGCCAGCAGCCAAGAATCGCAGTGGACTGTACCCCGGGAGACCCAGTACTTC
>TRBD2|TRBV9|TRBJ2-1|NA|16
CASSVVTSGQYNEQFF
TGTGCCAGCAGCGTAGTAACTAGCGGACAATACAATGAGCAGTTCTTC
>TRBD1|TRBV20-1|TRBJ1-5|once|16
CSALVPKGGNLVPQHF
TGCAGTGCCCTCGTCCCAAAAGGGGGCAACTTGGTGCCCCAGCATTTT
>NA|TRBV14|TRBJ2-5|NA|13
CASSHGGVKTQYF
TGTGCCAGCAGCCATGGAGGGGTCAAGACCCAGTACTTC
>NA|TRBV20-1|TRBJ1-1|NA|12
CSAKTRDTEAFF
TGCAGTGCCAAAACGCGGGACACTGAAGCTTTCTTT
>NA|TRBV4-1|TRBJ2-7|once|16
CASSQDDLGSSYEQYF
TGCGCCAGCAGCCAAGATGACCTTGGCAGTTCCTACGAGCAGTACTTC
>NA|TRBV3-1|TRBJ2-1|NA|11
CASSQRDEQFF
TGTGCCAGCAGCCAACGCGATGAGCAGTTCTTC
>NA|TRBV9|TRBJ2-1|NA|10
CASSGSEQFF
TGTGCCAGCAGCGGGAGTGAGCAGTTCTTC
>NA|TRBV9|TRBJ2-1|NA|12
CASSVSSDEQFF
TGTGCCAGCAGCGTATCTAGCGATGAGCAGTTCTTC
>NA|TRBV27|TRBJ1-2|NA|16
CASSPSLGDAYYGYTF
TGTGCCAGCAGCCCTAGTCTAGGCGACGCCTACTATGGCTACACCTTC
>NA|TRBV4-3|TRBJ1-2|NA|17
CASSQDQWAGHLGGYTF
TGCGCCAGCAGCCAAGATCAATGGGCAGGTCATCTGGGTGGCTACACCTTC
>NA|TRBV20-1|TRBJ1-2|NA|12
CSAEDRKYGYTF
TGCAGTGCTGAGGATCGGAAGTATGGCTACACCTTC
>TRBD2|TRBV15|TRBJ2-7|NA|12
CATSRGTSEQYF
TGTGCCACCAGCAGAGGGACTAGCGAGCAGTACTTC
>NA|TRBV28|TRBJ2-6|NA|20
CASSSFRTSRVTSGANVLTF
TGTGCCAGCAGTTCGTTTAGGACGAGCAGGGTAACCTCTGGGGCCAACGTCCTGACTTTC
>TRBD1|TRBV3-1|TRBJ2-1|NA|18
CASSQDLWQGVSYNEQFF
TGTGCCAGCAGCCAAGACCTCTGGCAGGGGGTATCCTACAATGAGCAGTTCTTC
>TRBD2|TRBV27|TRBJ2-1|NA|17
CASSLGAGTRLYNEQFF
TGTGCCAGCAGTTTAGGGGCCGGGACTAGGCTCTACAATGAGCAGTTCTTC
>NA|TRBV4-1|TRBJ2-1|NA|15
CASSLEGLPGDEQFF
TGCGCCAGCAGCCTAGAAGGGCTTCCGGGGGATGAGCAGTTCTTC
>NA|TRBV20-1|TRBJ1-2|NA|13
CSAREPHHYGYTF
TGCAGTGCTAGAGAGCCTCACCACTATGGCTACACCTTC